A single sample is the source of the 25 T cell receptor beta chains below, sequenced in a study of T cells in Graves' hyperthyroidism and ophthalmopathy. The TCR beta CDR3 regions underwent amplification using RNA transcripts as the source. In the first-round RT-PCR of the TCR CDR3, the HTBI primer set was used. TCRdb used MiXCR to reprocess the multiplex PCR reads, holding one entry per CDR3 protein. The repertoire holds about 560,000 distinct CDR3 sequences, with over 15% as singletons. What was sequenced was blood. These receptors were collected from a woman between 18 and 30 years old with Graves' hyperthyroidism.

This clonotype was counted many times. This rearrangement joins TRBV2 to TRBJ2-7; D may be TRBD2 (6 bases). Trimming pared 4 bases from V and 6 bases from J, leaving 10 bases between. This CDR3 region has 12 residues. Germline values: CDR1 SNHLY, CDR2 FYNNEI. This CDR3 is CASSVGGSEQYF. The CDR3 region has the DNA TGTGCCAGCAGTGTTGGGGGGAGCGAGCAGTACTTC.

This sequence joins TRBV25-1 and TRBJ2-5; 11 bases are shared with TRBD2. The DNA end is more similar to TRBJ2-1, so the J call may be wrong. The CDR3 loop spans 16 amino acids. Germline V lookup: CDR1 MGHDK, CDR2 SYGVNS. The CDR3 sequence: CASSEWGSGRAVTQFF. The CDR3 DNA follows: TGTGCCAGCAGTGAATGGGGTAGCGGGAGGGCTGTGACCCAGTTCTTC.

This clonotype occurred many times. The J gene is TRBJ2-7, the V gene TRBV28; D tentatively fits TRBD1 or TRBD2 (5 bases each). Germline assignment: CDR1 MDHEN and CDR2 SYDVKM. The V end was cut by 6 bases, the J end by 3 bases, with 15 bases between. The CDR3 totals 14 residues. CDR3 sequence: CASRASGRNYEQYF. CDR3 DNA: TGTGCCAGCAGGGCCTCGGGACGCAACTACGAGCAGTACTTC.

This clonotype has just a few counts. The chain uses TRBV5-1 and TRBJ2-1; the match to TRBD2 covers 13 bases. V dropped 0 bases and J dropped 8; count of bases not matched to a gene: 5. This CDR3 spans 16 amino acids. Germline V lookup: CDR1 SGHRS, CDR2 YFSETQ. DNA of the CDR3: TGCGCCAGCAGCTTGGGGGGGACTAGCGGGAAAGATGAGCAGTTCTTC. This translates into CASSLGGTSGKDEQFF.

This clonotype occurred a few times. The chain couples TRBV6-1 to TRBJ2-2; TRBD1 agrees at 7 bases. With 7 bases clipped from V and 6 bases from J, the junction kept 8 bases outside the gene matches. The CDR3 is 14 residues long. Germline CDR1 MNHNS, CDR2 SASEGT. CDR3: CASNRQGLAGELFF. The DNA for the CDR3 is TGTGCCAGCAACCGACAGGGATTGGCCGGGGAGCTGTTTTTT.

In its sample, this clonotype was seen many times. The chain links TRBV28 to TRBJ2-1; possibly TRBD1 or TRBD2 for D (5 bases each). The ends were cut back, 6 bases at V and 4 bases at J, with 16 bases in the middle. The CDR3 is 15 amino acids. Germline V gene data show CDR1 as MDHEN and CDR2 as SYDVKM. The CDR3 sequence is CASRGAEAAYNEQFF. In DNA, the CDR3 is TGTGCCAGCAGAGGGGCGGAAGCGGCTTACAATGAGCAGTTCTTC. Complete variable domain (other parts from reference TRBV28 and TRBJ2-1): DVKVTQSSRYLVKRTGEKVFLECVQDMDHENMFWYRQDPGLGLRLIYFSYDVKMKEKGDIPEGYSVSREKKERFSLILESASTNQTSMYLCASRGAEAAYNEQFFGPGTRLTVL.

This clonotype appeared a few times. The CDR3 DNA reads TGCAGTGCTAGAGTGTGGGACAATGAGCAGTTCTTC. Translation: CSARVWDNEQFF. This chain uses TRBV20-1 with TRBJ2-1; D not resolved. Germline V CDR1 and CDR2: DFQATT, SNEGSKA (reference sequence). V was shortened by 1 base and J by 5 bases, with 6 bases between the two germline ends. The length of the CDR3 is 12 residues.

The CDR3 sequence: CASSPTGAGRTDTQYF. The CDR3 region has the DNA TGCGCCAGCAGCCCGACGGGCGCGGGCCGCACAGATACGCAGTATTTT. The rearrangement joins TRBV5-1 to TRBJ2-3; D may be TRBD2 (5 bases). V lost 4 bases to trimming and J lost 1 base, with 16 bases between them. The CDR3 is 16 amino acids. Germline CDR1 reads SGHRS; CDR2 reads YFSETQ. The whole variable domain, remainder taken from reference TRBV5-1 and TRBJ2-3, is KAGVTQTPRYLIKTRGQQVTLSCSPISGHRSVSWYQQTPGQGLQFLFEYFSETQRNKGNFPGRFSGRQFSNSRSEMNVSTLELGDSALYLCASSPTGAGRTDTQYFGPGTRLTVL.

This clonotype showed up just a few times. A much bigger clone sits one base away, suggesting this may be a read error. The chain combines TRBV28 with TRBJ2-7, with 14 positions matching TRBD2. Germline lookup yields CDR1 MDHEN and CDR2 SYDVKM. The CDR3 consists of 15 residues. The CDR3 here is CAGSPRTSGRYEQYF. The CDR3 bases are TGTGCCGGCAGTCCGCGGACTAGCGGGAGGTACGAGCAGTACTTC.

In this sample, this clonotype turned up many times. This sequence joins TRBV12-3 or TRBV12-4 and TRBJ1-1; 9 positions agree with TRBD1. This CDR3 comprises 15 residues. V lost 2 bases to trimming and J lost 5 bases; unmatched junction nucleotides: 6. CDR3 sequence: CASSLKGQGRTEAFF. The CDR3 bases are TGTGCCAGCAGTTTAAAGGGACAGGGTCGAACTGAAGCTTTCTTT.

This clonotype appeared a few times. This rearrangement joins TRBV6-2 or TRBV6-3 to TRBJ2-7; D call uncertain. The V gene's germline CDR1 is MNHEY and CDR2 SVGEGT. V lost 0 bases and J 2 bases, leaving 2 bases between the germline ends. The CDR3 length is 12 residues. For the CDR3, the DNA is TGTGCCAGCAGTTACTCTCCCTACGAGCAGTACTTC. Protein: CASSYSPYEQYF.

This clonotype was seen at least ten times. The CDR3 bases are TGTGCCAGCAGTTCCCGGACAGGGGGAAGCTACGAGCAGTACTTC. It yields the protein CASSSRTGGSYEQYF. The chain uses TRBV28 and TRBJ2-7; 10 bases are shared with TRBD1. The junction had 6 bases not matched to a gene; V was cut back by 4 bases and J by 3 bases. This CDR3 region has 15 residues. Germline CDR1 and CDR2: MDHEN and SYDVKM.

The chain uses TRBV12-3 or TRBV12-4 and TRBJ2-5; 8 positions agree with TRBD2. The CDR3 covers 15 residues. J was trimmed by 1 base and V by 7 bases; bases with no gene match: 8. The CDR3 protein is CASKRLAGGQETQYF. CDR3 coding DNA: TGTGCCAGCAAACGGCTAGCGGGCGGCCAAGAGACCCAGTACTTC.

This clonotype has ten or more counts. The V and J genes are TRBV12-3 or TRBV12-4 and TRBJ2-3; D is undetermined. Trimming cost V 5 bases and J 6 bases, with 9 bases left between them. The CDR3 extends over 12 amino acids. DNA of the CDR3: TGTGCCAGCAGTGTAAGGACCGATACGCAGTATTTT. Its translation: CASSVRTDTQYF.

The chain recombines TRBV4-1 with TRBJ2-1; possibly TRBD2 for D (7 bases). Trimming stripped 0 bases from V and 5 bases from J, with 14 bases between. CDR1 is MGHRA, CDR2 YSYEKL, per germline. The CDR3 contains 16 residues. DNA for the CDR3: TGCGCCAGCAGCCAAGAGGGGGCGGGAGCGGACAATGAGCAGTTCTTC. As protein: CASSQEGAGADNEQFF.

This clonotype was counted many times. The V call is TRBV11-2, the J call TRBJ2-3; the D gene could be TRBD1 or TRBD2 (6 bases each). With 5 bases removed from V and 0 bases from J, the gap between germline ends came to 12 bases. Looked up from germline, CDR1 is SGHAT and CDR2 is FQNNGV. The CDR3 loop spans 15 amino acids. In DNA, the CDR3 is TGTGCCAGCAGCCCGGGGGCGGCCAGCACAGATACGCAGTATTTT. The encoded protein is CASSPGAASTDTQYF.

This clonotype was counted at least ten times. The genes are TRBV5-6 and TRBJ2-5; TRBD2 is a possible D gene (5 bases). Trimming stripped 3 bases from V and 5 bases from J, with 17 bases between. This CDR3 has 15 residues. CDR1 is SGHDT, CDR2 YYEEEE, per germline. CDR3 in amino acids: CASSSGLGMGETQYF. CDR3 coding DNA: TGTGCCAGCAGCTCCGGACTCGGGATGGGGGAGACCCAGTACTTC.

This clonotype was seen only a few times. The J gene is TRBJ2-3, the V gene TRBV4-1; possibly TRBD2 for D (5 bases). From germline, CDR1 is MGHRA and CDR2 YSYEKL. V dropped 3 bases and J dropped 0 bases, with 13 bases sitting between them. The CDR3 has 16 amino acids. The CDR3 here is CASSHSRSGSTDTQYF. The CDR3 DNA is TGCGCCAGCAGCCATTCCCGGAGCGGAAGCACAGATACGCAGTATTTT.

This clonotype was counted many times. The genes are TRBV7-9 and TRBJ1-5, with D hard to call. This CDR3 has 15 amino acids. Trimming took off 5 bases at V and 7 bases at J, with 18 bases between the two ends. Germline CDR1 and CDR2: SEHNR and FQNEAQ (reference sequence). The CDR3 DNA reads TGTGCCAGCAGCGAAGAGGACTCCGGAGGACAGCCCCAGCATTTT. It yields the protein CASSEEDSGGQPQHF.

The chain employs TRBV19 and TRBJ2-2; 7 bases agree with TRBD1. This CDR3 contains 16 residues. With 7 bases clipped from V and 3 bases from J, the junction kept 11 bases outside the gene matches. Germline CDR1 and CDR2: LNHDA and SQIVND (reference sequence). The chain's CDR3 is CASKTGQRLYTGELFF. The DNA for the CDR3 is TGTGCCAGTAAAACGGGACAGAGGCTTTACACCGGGGAGCTGTTTTTT. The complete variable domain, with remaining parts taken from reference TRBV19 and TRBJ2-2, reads DGGITQSPKYLFRKEGQNVTLSCEQNLNHDAMYWYRQDPGQGLRLIYYSQIVNDFQKGDIAEGYSVSREKKESFPLTVTSAQKNPTAFYLCASKTGQRLYTGELFFGEGSRLTVL.

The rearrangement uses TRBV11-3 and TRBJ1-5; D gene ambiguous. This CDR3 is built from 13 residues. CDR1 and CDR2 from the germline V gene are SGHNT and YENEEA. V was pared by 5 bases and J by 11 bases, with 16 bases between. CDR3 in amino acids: CASSVSPRTAQHF. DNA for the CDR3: TGTGCCAGCAGCGTAAGTCCTCGGACGGCCCAGCATTTT.

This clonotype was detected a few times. The CDR3 coding sequence is TGTGCCAGCAGCTCTGGACTAGCGGACCTCTACGAGCAGTACTTC. It encodes CASSSGLADLYEQYF. V is TRBV2 and J is TRBJ2-7, with TRBD2 identical over 10 bases. V lost 6 bases, J lost 3 bases, and 8 bases stayed unmatched. Germline V gives CDR1 SNHLY, CDR2 FYNNEI. This CDR3 has 15 residues.

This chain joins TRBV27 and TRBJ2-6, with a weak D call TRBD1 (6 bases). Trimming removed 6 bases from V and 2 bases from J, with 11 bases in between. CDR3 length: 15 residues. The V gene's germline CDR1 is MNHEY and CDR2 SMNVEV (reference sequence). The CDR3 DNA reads TGTGCCAGCAGAAAACAGGGAGCTGGGGCCAACGTCCTGACTTTC. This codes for CASRKQGAGANVLTF. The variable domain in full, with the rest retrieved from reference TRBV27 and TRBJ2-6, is EAQVTQNPRYLITVTGKKLTVTCSQNMNHEYMSWYRQDPGLGLRQIYYSMNVEVTDKGDVPEGYKVSRKEKRNFPLILESPSPNQTSLYFCASRKQGAGANVLTFGAGSRLTVL.

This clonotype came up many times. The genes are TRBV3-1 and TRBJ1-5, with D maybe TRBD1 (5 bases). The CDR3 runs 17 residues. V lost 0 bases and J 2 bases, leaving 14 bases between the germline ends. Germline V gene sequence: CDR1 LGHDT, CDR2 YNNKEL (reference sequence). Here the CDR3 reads CASSQDRGTDRNQPQHF. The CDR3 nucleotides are TGTGCCAGCAGCCAAGATAGGGGAACGGACCGCAATCAGCCCCAGCATTTT. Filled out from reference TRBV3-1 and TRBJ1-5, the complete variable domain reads DTAVSQTPKYLVTQMGNDKSIKCEQNLGHDTMYWYKQDSKKFLKIMFSYNNKELIINETVPNRFSPKSPDKAHLNLHINSLELGDSAVYFCASSQDRGTDRNQPQHFGDGTRLSIL.

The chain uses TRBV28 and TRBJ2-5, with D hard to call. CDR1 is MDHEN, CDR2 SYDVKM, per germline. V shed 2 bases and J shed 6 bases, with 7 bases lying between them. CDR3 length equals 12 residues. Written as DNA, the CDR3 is TGTGCCAGCAGTTTAGGCAGACAGACCCAGTACTTC. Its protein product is CASSLGRQTQYF.